This T cell receptor (beta chain) was found in a study of vaccination and CD4 T cells after COVID-19. The wider study: In the convalescent group, nasal swab PCR was SARS-CoV-2 positive; roughly nine cases were mild and one severe. Study results and limitations: It was found that, in convalescent patients, 304 of 307 vaccine-specific clones were spike mono-reactive.

Cultured CD4+ T-cell DNA underwent Oncomine TCR Beta short-read sequencing. TCRdb independently ran MiXCR on the PCR reads; one entry per CDR3 protein. This table has fewer than 10,000 distinct CDR3 sequences, around 37% appearing once. Sample treatment: roughly ten-day PBMC culture with coronavirus spike peptide pools or control peptides (ViraFEST assay). Following a culture period (around nine days), negative selection was used to isolate CD4+ T cells. Concerning this clonotype itself: Its antigen is unknown.

V was trimmed by 0 bases and J by 0 bases, leaving 6 bases between them. This CDR3 is built from 15 residues. Germline CDR1 is LGHNA and CDR2 is YSLEER. The material sequenced was CD4+ T cells from blood, cultured in vitro. The receptor was isolated from a human donor who had recovered from COVID-19. The V call is TRBV4-3, the J call TRBJ1-5; unclear D gene. The CDR3 region has the DNA TGCGCCAGCAGCCAAGATTCATATAGCAATCAGCCCCAGCATTTT. It encodes CASSQDSYSNQPQHF.